This TCR beta chain emerged from a study of regulatory T cells in long-lasting Graves disease (dated by TCRdb to the early 2020s). About the study as a whole: Antithyroid drugs had been taken for less than 3 months by newly diagnosed Graves' disease patients. This study used TCR sequencing and RNA sequencing of peripheral blood to compare persistent Graves' disease patients against newly diagnosed Graves' disease patients. The study was conducted in China and was registered as a clinical trial. A total of some 35 samples underwent TCR sequencing: about 13 from persistent and roughly 20 from newly diagnosed Graves' disease patients.

According to the study, the label for this sample's time point signals: newly diagnosed GD, antithyroid drugs for less than 3 months. For both TCR sequencing and RNA sequencing, RNA was extracted from PBMCs using TRIzol. Graves' disease was diagnosed according to American Thyroid Association guidelines. Patients for the study were recruited at an endocrinology department in Xi'an, China. From each patient, around 9.3 milliliters of peripheral blood was collected into an EDTA anticoagulant tube. Ficoll Paque Plus density gradient separation was used to isolate PBMCs, and no additional T cell sorting was done. RNA quality was checked with an Agilent 2100 Bioanalyzer and agarose gel, and concentration with a NanoDrop 2000. Results and caveats for the whole study, not just this receptor: Persistent patients shared more public clonotypes among themselves (2,741) than newly diagnosed patients did (roughly 910). Sequencing and analysis were restricted to the TCR beta chain. Compared with newly diagnosed patients, persistent Graves' disease patients had lower TCR Shannon entropy and fewer highly expanded clones, which suggests clonal expansion. Because the primary lesion, thyroid tissue, could not be accessed, the study looked at peripheral blood alone. The authors acknowledged the small sample size as a limitation that may reduce accuracy. Preferential use of TRBV28, TRBJ1-2 and TRBJ2-5 was observed in persistent disease, whereas TRBV20-1 and TRBJ2-1 were favored in newly diagnosed disease.

This clonotype has just one count. The target of this receptor is not known. The junction departs from germline at one end; a sequencing error may be responsible. Libraries were built with multiplex PCR. The sample was run on an Illumina HiSeq 4000. TCR beta libraries were built with iRepertoire HTBI primers and Arm-PCR amplification of CDR3 regions. Before sequencing, the PCR products went through gel purification. The paper's processing steps were these. Across samples, 55 to 80 TRBV and over 11 TRBJ segments were identified and used for gene usage analysis of CDR3 amino acid clonotypes. COPE and FqMerger were used to merge filtered high-quality paired reads into contigs. BLAST was used to align contigs to the IMGT TRBV, TRBD and TRBJ reference genes, and CDR3 was defined following IMGT. Highly expanded clones were defined as clonotypes with a frequency above 0.1%. Shannon entropy was used to measure repertoire diversity, and the Gini coefficient was used to measure V-J evenness. A clonotype was considered public if more than one individual shared it. Starting from the raw public reads, TCRdb applied fastp trimming at Q25, assembled clones with MiXCR and retained in-frame beta chains. Entries that share a CDR3 protein sequence are merged under the most common genes and DNA. It is TCRdb's table, rather than the study itself, that gives the V and J calls and clone size. For this sample there are approximately 440,000 distinct CDR3 sequences; roughly 15% appear just once. 10% to 15% of the sample is in the top ten clones.

The CDR3 has 13 amino acids, counting the end cysteine and phenylalanine. Only the CDR3 DNA stays, 39 bases, in frame from base 1. Based on the germline V gene, the CDR1 and CDR2 sequences are MDHEN and SYDVKM. The sample also formed part of further work on T cells in Graves' hyperthyroidism and ophthalmopathy. The second study, in turn, reports: A patient counted as having stable Graves' hyperthyroidism if no progression to ophthalmopathy occurred over 18 months of follow-up. Hyperthyroidism patients were aged 18 to 65 years and newly diagnosed, with disease duration of less than 2 months. Any patient with an uncontrolled infection, another autoimmune disease, pregnancy or lactation was excluded. Diagnoses relied on clinical symptoms, serum thyroxine and TRAb, thyroid ultrasound and orbital computed tomography. For the first round of RT-PCR on the TCR CDR3, the HTBI primer set was used together with the Qiagen OneStep RT-PCR kit. Most expanded thyroid clonotypes (frequency above 0.001) were also detected in blood, a finding suggesting that blood repertoires may reflect thyroid immune responses. A 13 V-J signature model separated ophthalmopathy from stable hyperthyroidism, with around 90% sensitivity and roughly 81% specificity in cross-validation and 80%/75% in testing. During validation, the model predicted progression to ophthalmopathy a median of approximately six months ahead of onset, with almost 71% sensitivity and around 72% specificity. TCR V-J signatures able to tell the groups apart were searched for in a discovery cohort of 100 patients, of whom under 45 had Graves' ophthalmopathy and roughly 57 had stable Graves' hyperthyroidism. Prospective prediction of ophthalmopathy was tested in an independent validation cohort of about 19 hyperthyroidism patients and some 17 patients who later progressed to ophthalmopathy. For training and testing, the approximately 97 patients in the discovery cohort were randomly divided in a 7:3 ratio. Thyroid tissue and blood T-cell repertoires from roughly six Graves' hyperthyroidism patients were also compared in the study. After blood sampling, hyperthyroidism patients were treated with methimazole at a starting dose of 30 mg daily, and ophthalmopathy patients were treated with high-dose intravenous methylprednisolone. A second multiplex PCR round built the libraries, followed by size selection and purification. Paired-end sequencing of the libraries was performed with 100 bp reads on an Illumina HiSeq2000. Raw data were processed with SOAPnuke, discarding reads with adapters, uncalled bases, mean Phred below 15, or no exact constant-primer or identifier match. High-quality paired reads were merged using COPE v1.2.5, and each unique nucleotide sequence was defined as a clonotype. MiTCR v1.1 was used to align the clonotypes against IMGT TRBV, TRBD and TRBJ reference segments. The analysis was restricted to V-J combinations with a frequency above 0.0001, which together covered 99% to 99.2% of the repertoires. A TCS score was defined as the ratio between F50 (clonal expansion) and ExV (chaos), using BLOSUM62-based TCRdist between CDR3 peptides within each V-J. Welch's t-statistics and random forest reduced roughly 540 V-J features to 13, which were used in a naive Bayes classifier (R e1071). No statistical method was used to fix the sample size in advance, and group allocation was not hidden from the investigators. According to the paper, TCR Vbeta CDR3 sequencing was carried out on over 130 peripheral blood samples, which came from around 43 ophthalmopathy, under 85 hyperthyroidism and roughly 17 progressor patients.

The origin of this receptor is a man aged 35-49 years with Graves disease. Donor details come from another sample of the same person, matched by shared clones. Here the sequenced sample was peripheral blood mononuclear cells (PBMCs), taken at new diagnosis, from a patient treated with antithyroid drugs. The sequence joins TRBV28 to TRBJ2-7; TRBD1 is a possible D gene, resting on 6 matching bases. The CDR3 reads CASSSNRVDERYF. The nucleotides are TGTGCCAGCAGTTCCAACAGGGTAGATGAGCGGTACTTC.